This T cell receptor (beta chain) came from a study of post-analysis software for immune sequencing data. Findings and caveats of the study: Higher frequency in patients than in controls was seen for about five TRBV segments, with TRBV5-6, TRBV5-1 and TRBV20-1 among them. With F measure, samples from one preparation batch clustered together strongly. Controls significantly exceeded multiple sclerosis patients in normalized Chao1 diversity.

On this clonotype itself: The antigen is unknown.

Germline lookup yields CDR1 DFQATT and CDR2 SNEGSKA (reference sequence). V lost 1 base, J lost 2 bases, and 9 bases lay in between. This CDR3 contains 13 residues. Researchers reported that TCR beta cDNA libraries carried unique molecular identifiers. T cells, about 0.9 to 11 million of them, yielded approximately 530,000 cDNA molecules. One entry per CDR3 protein, called by TCRdb with MiXCR from the PCR reads. The table includes 600,000 to 700,000 distinct CDR3 sequences, approximately 59% detected once. This TCR derives from a girl between 2 and 10 years old with multiple sclerosis. The rearrangement uses TRBV20-1 and TRBJ2-7; D call uncertain. Specimen: blood. The DNA of the CDR3 is TGCAGTGCTAGAGGGGGATCCGCCTACGAGCAGTACTTC. Translation gives CSARGGSAYEQYF.